The 8 T cell receptor beta chains below come from one sample, sequenced in a study of cytomegalovirus exposure and HLA in healthy donors. The primer mix had 60 Vbeta and 13 Jbeta primers. Clones were read by immunoSEQ multiplex PCR, and TCRdb kept only the in-frame ones, dropping some. The repertoire has approximately 190,000 clones, more than 75% of them found once; the top ten carry over 1%. Sequencing was done on a sample of PBMCs. The source is a man aged 25-45 years in good health and CMV-seronegative.

V and J are TRBV15 and TRBJ1-2, with 9 bases that match TRBD1. Germline assignment: CDR1 LNHNV and CDR2 YYDKDF (reference sequence). The CDR3 contains 14 residues. V lost 4 bases and J lost 6; bases outside the gene matches: 6. CDR3 sequence reads: CATSTRRTGDGYTF. CDR3 DNA sequence: TGTGCCACCAGCACCCGCCGGACAGGGGATGGCTACACCTTC. The variable domain in full, with the rest retrieved from reference TRBV15 and TRBJ1-2, is DAMVIQNPRYQVTQFGKPVTLSCSQTLNHNVMYWYQQKSSQAPKLLFHYYDKDFNNEADTPDNFQSRRPNTSFCFLDIRSPGLGDTAMYLCATSTRRTGDGYTFGSGTRLTVV.

Only one count was recorded for this clone. The V gene is TRBV27, the J gene TRBJ2-1; TRBD2 matches at 8 bases. CDR3 length: 15 amino acids. V shed 5 bases and J 3 bases; nucleotides not matched to a gene: 6. The germline gives CDR1 MNHEY, CDR2 SMNVEV (reference sequence). The DNA of the CDR3 is TGTGCCAGCAGTACCCGGGGGGGCCGCTACAATGAGCAGTTCTTC. This gives the protein CASSTRGGRYNEQFF.

This clone was counted a single time. The chain uses TRBV28 and TRBJ1-2; TRBD1 matches at 12 bases. The V segment lost 8 bases and the J segment 7 bases; nucleotides outside the gene matches: 5. The CDR3 is made up of 13 amino acids. Per the germline V gene, CDR1 is MDHEN and CDR2 is SYDVKM. The CDR3 region has the DNA TGTGCCAGCCAGGGACAGGGGGCCTTTGGCTACACCTTC. This encodes CASQGQGAFGYTF.

This chain joins TRBV28 and TRBJ2-4, with D tentatively TRBD1 (6 bases). V lost 5 bases, J lost 3 bases, and 17 bases lay in between. The CDR3 consists of 16 residues. Germline lookup yields CDR1 MDHEN and CDR2 SYDVKM. The CDR3 here is CASSREPGHSKNIQYF. For the CDR3, the DNA is TGTGCCAGCAGTCGTGAACCGGGACATAGCAAAAACATTCAGTACTTC.

The genes are TRBV7-2 and TRBJ2-5; 7 positions agree with TRBD2. After removal of 4 bases from V and 5 bases from J, the junction contained 16 bases not matched to a gene. The CDR3 consists of 17 residues. Per the germline V gene, CDR1 is SGHTA and CDR2 is FQGNSA. The DNA of the CDR3 is TGTGCCAGCAGCTATCCGGGGGGAGGGCGGGTTTGGGAGACCCAGTACTTC. Amino acid sequence: CASSYPGGGRVWETQYF.

The chain employs TRBV7-2 and TRBJ1-1; D not certain. CDR3 size: 18 residues. CDR1 is SGHTA, CDR2 FQGNSA, per germline. Between the trimmed V and J ends, which lost 5 bases and 0 bases, there was a span of 22 bases. This CDR3 reads CASSQNPLRAGVNTEAFF. In DNA, the CDR3 is TGTGCCAGCAGCCAAAACCCCCTCCGGGCGGGAGTGAACACTGAAGCTTTCTTT.

This clone was detected once. V is TRBV4-2 and J is TRBJ1-3, with 7 bases matching TRBD1. Germline CDR1 is LGHNA and CDR2 is YNFKEQ. This CDR3 region has 16 residues. V lost 2 bases, J lost 4 bases, and 8 bases stayed unmatched. The DNA of the CDR3 is TGTGCCAGCAGCCAAACAGGGGCGCCGGGCGGAAACACCATATATTTT. It codes for CASSQTGAPGGNTIYF.

The V and J genes are TRBV4-3 and TRBJ1-2, with a weak D call TRBD1 (6 bases). The CDR3 is 14 residues long. Trimming stripped 0 bases from V and 8 bases from J, with 13 bases between. From germline, CDR1 is LGHNA and CDR2 YSLEER. The DNA of the CDR3 is TGCGCCAGCAGCCAAGATTTCGCAGGGGAAGGCTACACCTTC. Translated, it gives CASSQDFAGEGYTF.